These 3 T cell receptor beta chains came from one sample sequenced in a study of identical twins. Using its own MiXCR run on the 5' RACE reads, TCRdb lists one record per CDR3 protein. The data show 500,000 to 600,000 distinct CDR3 sequences, roughly a fifth seen once. These data also formed part of another study, on T cells expressing NK-cell markers.

Sequencing used CD4+ T cells sorted from blood. All receptors derive from a woman between 18 and 30 years old in good health.

The chain has TRBV20-1 and TRBJ1-2, with D perhaps matching TRBD1 (5 bases). With 4 bases removed from V and 2 bases from J, the gap between germline ends came to 14 bases. The CDR3 is made up of 14 amino acids. Germline-derived CDR1 and CDR2 are DFQATT and SNEGSKA (reference sequence). The DNA for the CDR3 is TGCAGTGCTACCCCGGGGCGACCCAACTATGGCTACACCTTC. Translation: CSATPGRPNYGYTF.

In its sample, this clonotype was seen a few times. The chain links TRBV12-3 or TRBV12-4 to TRBJ1-2; D gene ambiguous. V lost 3 bases to trimming and J lost 4 bases, with 12 bases between them. This CDR3 has 14 amino acids. CDR3 region: CASSFPEQIYGYTF. The CDR3 region has the DNA TGTGCCAGCAGTTTTCCAGAGCAGATCTATGGCTACACCTTC.

This clonotype was detected a few times. This chain joins TRBV5-1 and TRBJ2-1, with unresolved D. Germline-derived CDR1 and CDR2 are SGHRS and YFSETQ. Deletions cut 0 bases from V and 9 bases from J, with 7 bases between. The CDR3 consists of 12 residues. This chain's CDR3 is CASSLGGVEQFF. CDR3 sequence (DNA): TGCGCCAGCAGCTTGGGGGGTGTTGAGCAGTTCTTC.